This TCR beta chain is from a study of blood T cells in healthy people across ages. A second PCR of 7 to 11 cycles used a sample-barcoded 5' primer and a J-beta primer mix. TCRdb reprocessed the 5' RACE reads via MiXCR and lists one record per CDR3 protein. The sample records about 1.4 million distinct CDR3 sequences, roughly 59% being singletons. Trimming removed 2 bases from V and 0 bases from J; junction bases left unmatched: 15. The CDR3 length is 20 residues. The germline CDR1 and CDR2 sequences are SEHNR and FQNEAQ (reference sequence). V is TRBV7-9 and J is TRBJ2-3; the match to TRBD2 covers 9 bases. This receptor was identified in a young man in good health. The sequencing sample was made of blood. CDR3 residues: CASSLPLLAGVTPSTDTQYF. The CDR3 DNA reads TGTGCCAGCAGCTTACCACTATTAGCGGGAGTGACACCTAGCACAGATACGCAGTATTTT.